The 2 T cell receptor beta chains given below trace back to one sample, sequenced in a study of blood T cell repertoires in COVID-19. Some clones are missing from TCRdb's copy, which holds only in-frame ones; the method was immunoSEQ multiplex PCR. In the table there are 250,000 to 350,000 clones, roughly 90% of which are singletons. What was sequenced was PBMCs or T cells enriched from blood (not recorded which). These TCRs come from a woman in her forties or fifties who had been exposed to COVID-19.

This clone was picked up one time. The rearrangement uses TRBV28 and TRBJ1-4, with a weak D call TRBD1 (5 bases). The CDR3 runs 15 residues. From germline, CDR1 is MDHEN and CDR2 SYDVKM. The germline V and J ends were trimmed by 8 bases and 2 bases, with 15 bases remaining between them. The CDR3 region is CASYPVGGTNEKLFF. DNA for the CDR3: TGTGCCAGCTACCCCGTCGGGGGGACTAATGAAAAACTGTTTTTT.

Only one count was recorded for this clone. The gene calls are TRBV13 and TRBJ2-1, with D tentatively TRBD2 (5 bases). Trimming removed 5 bases at V and 6 bases at J, with 14 bases between. CDR3 length equals 14 residues. Per the germline V gene, CDR1 is PRHDT and CDR2 is FYEKMQ (reference sequence). The CDR3 loop reads CASSPSPSINEQFF. The DNA of the CDR3 is TGTGCCAGCAGCCCAAGTCCTAGCATCAATGAGCAGTTCTTC.